This TCR beta chain appears in the sequencing data of a study of T cells in Graves' hyperthyroidism and ophthalmopathy. Whole-study results and caveats: A model using 13 V-J features told ophthalmopathy apart from stable hyperthyroidism.

Clinical symptoms, serum thyroxine, TRAb, thyroid ultrasound and orbital computed tomography informed diagnoses. This clonotype was counted between two and nine times. Antigen specificity is unknown. TCR beta CDR3 region amplification was performed from RNA transcripts. A first-round RT-PCR of the TCR CDR3 used the HTBI primer set. TCRdb fed the multiplex PCR reads into MiXCR, producing one record per CDR3 protein. The sample lists hundreds of thousands of distinct CDR3 sequences, approximately 25% occurring once. V gave up 6 bases and J gave up 0 bases; unmatched junction bases: 3. Germline CDR1 DFQATT, CDR2 SNEGSKA (reference sequence). The CDR3 runs 13 residues.

Sequencing input: blood. The receptor's source is a woman aged 30 to 39 with Graves' ophthalmopathy. This sequence joins TRBV20-1 and TRBJ1-1, with 8 bases fitting TRBD1. The CDR3 protein is CSAKGQVNTEAFF. CDR3 DNA: TGCAGTGCCAAGGGACAGGTGAACACTGAAGCTTTCTTT.